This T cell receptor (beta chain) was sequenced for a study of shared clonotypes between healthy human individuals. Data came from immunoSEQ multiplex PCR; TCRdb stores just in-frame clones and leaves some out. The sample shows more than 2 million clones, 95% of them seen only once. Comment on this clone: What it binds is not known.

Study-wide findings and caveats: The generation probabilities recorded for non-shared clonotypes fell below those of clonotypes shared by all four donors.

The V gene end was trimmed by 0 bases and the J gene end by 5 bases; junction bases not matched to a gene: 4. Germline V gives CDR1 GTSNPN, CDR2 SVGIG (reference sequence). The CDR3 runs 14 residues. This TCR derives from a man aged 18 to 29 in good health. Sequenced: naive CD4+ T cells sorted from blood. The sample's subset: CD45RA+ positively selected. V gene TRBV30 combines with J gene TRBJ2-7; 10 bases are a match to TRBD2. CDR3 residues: CAWSVTGLANEQYF. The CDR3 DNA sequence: TGTGCCTGGAGTGTAACGGGACTAGCGAACGAGCAGTACTTC. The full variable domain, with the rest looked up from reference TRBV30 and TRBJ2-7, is SQTIHQWPATLVQPVGSPLSLECTVEGTSNPNLYWYRQAAGRGLQLLFYSVGIGQISSEVPQNLSASRPQDRQFILSSKKLLLSDSGFYLCAWSVTGLANEQYFGPGTRLTVT.